This entry concerns a single T cell receptor (beta chain). Antigen specificity is unknown. The data are from a study of STAT5B mutations in CD4+ large granular lymphocyte leukemia. Study-wide background: Among healthy controls, a particular HLA allele went with more CDR3 'QG' motifs. Broader study findings: CD4-sorted patient repertoires seemed more clonal than healthy CD4+ repertoires.

This was a survey-level run. Only in-frame clones appear in the TCRdb table, and some are missing; sequencing was by immunoSEQ multiplex PCR. The sample consists of approximately 30,000 clones, less than 85% of them appearing once. Buffy coats from healthy blood donors served as controls. V was pared by 5 bases and J by 3 bases, with 6 bases of the junction left unmatched. CDR3 size: 15 residues. CDR1 MNHEY and CDR2 SMNVEV come from the germline V gene (reference sequence). V and J are TRBV27 and TRBJ1-5; TRBD1 aligns across 8 bases. The receptor comes from a human donor in good health. The sample was CD4+ T cells from blood buffy coats. Here the CDR3 DNA reads TGTGCCAGCAGTCAGACAGGGGATGTCAATCAGCCCCAGCATTTT. It encodes CASSQTGDVNQPQHF.